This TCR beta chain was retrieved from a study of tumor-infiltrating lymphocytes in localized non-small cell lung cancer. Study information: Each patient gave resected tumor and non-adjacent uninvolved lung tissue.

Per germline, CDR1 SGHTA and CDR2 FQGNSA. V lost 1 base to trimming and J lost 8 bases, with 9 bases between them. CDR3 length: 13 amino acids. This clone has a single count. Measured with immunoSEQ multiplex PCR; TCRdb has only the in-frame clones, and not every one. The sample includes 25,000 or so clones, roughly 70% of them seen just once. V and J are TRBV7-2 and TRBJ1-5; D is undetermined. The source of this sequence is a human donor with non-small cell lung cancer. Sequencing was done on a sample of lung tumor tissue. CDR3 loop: CASSLEVTKPQHF. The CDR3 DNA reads TGTGCCAGCAGCTTAGAGGTCACGAAGCCCCAGCATTTT.